One T cell receptor beta chain is described in this entry. Its target is unknown. The sample belongs to a study of OX40 agonist ivuxolimab in advanced cancers. Study-level information: Cancers in dose escalation were hepatocellular, melanoma, renal cell and head and neck. Prior checkpoint blockade (anti-PD-1, anti-PD-L1 or anti-CTLA-4) was permitted; under 50% had it. Study-wide findings and caveats: At 0.1 to 3.0 mg/kg and by week 6, clonal expansion occurred in CD4+ and CD8+ blood T cells.

Using immunoSEQ multiplex PCR, the repertoire was profiled, and TCRdb retains in-frame clones only, with some absent. The table records about 99,000 clones, approximately 95% of them present only once. CDR3 length equals 13 residues. CDR1 and CDR2 (germline): MNHEY, SVGAGI. V shed 6 bases and J shed 4 bases, with 9 bases lying between them. The sequencing used CD4+ or CD8+ T cells sorted from blood, collected in a trial of the OX40 agonist ivuxolimab. The sequence derives from an adult with an advanced solid tumor such as melanoma, head and neck, liver or kidney cancer. The chain uses TRBV6-5 and TRBJ1-4; tentative D call: TRBD1 (5 bases). For the CDR3, the DNA is TGTGCCAGCAGGGGGACTCATAATGAAAAACTGTTTTTT. Translating it yields CASRGTHNEKLFF.